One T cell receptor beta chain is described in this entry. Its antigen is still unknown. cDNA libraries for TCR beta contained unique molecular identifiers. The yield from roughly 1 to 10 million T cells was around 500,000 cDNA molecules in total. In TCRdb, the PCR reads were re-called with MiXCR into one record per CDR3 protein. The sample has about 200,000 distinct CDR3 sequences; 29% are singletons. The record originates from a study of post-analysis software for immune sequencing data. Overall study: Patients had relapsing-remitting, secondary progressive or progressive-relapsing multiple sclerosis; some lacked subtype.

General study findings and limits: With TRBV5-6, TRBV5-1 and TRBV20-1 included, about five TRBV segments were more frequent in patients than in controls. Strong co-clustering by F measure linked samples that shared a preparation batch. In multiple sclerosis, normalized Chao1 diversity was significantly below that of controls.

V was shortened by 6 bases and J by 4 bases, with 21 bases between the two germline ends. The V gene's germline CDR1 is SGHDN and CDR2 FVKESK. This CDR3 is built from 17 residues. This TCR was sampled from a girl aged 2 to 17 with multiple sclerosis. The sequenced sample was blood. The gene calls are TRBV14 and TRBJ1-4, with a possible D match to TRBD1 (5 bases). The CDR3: CASSPAPGQGLNEKLFF. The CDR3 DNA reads TGTGCCAGCAGTCCAGCCCCTGGGCAGGGCCTTAATGAAAAACTGTTTTTT.